The next 12 T cell receptor beta chains were all read from a single sample in a study of blood T cell repertoires in COVID-19. Repertoires were generated with immunoSEQ multiplex PCR, while TCRdb's copy carries only in-frame clones and drops some. The sample consists of 150,000 to 200,000 clones, roughly four fifths of them appearing once. The source material was peripheral blood. The receptors shown here come from a human donor in a cohort sampled during active COVID-19.

The CDR3 spells CASSLRQGGLETQYF. The CDR3 DNA reads TGTGCCAGCAGCTTGCGACAGGGGGGGTTGGAGACCCAGTACTTC. The V and J genes are TRBV7-2 and TRBJ2-5; 9 positions agree with TRBD1. CDR3 length: 15 amino acids. Germline CDR1 is SGHTA and CDR2 is FQGNSA. V gave up 3 bases and J gave up 5 bases; unmatched junction bases: 7.

This clone appeared a single time. The gene calls are TRBV10-3 and TRBJ2-1; a possible D gene is TRBD2 (6 bases). V was cut by 3 bases and J by 6 bases, with 12 bases left in between. This CDR3 comprises 14 residues. Germline V gene data show CDR1 as ENHRY and CDR2 as SYGVKD. CDR3 in DNA: TGTGCCATCAGTGAAGGTCTCGGGGGCAATGAGCAGTTCTTC. Protein: CAISEGLGGNEQFF.

This clone was detected once. V is TRBV12-3 or TRBV12-4 and J is TRBJ1-2; 10 bases are shared with TRBD1. V was pared by 5 bases and J by 7 bases, with 4 bases of the junction left unmatched. The CDR3 is made up of 13 amino acids. CDR3 nucleotide sequence: TGTGCCAGCAGTCTGGACAGGGGGTCTGGCTACACCTTC. Amino acids: CASSLDRGSGYTF.

The rearrangement uses TRBV28 and TRBJ2-3; D call uncertain. V was pared by 6 bases and J by 0 bases, with 13 bases between. The CDR3 length is 15 residues. Looked up from germline, CDR1 is MDHEN and CDR2 is SYDVKM. CDR3 residues: CASSQATASTDTQYF. The CDR3 DNA reads as TGTGCCAGCAGCCAGGCGACGGCTAGCACAGATACGCAGTATTTT.

The V and J genes are TRBV11-2 and TRBJ1-1, with TRBD1 identical over 9 bases. The trim removed 4 bases at V and 5 bases at J, leaving 5 bases unmatched. There are 14 residues in the CDR3. CDR1 is SGHAT, CDR2 FQNNGV, per germline. CDR3 loop: CASSSEQGATEAFF. CDR3 DNA sequence: TGTGCCAGCAGCTCGGAACAGGGGGCAACTGAAGCTTTCTTT.

This clone showed up just once. Written as DNA, the CDR3 is TGTGCCAGCAGACAAGGACTAGTCGGGTACGAGCAGTACTTC. This translates into CASRQGLVGYEQYF. The chain has TRBV6-5 and TRBJ2-7; 7 bases map to TRBD2. The CDR3 is 14 amino acids. V gave up 6 bases and J gave up 4 bases; unmatched junction bases: 9. Germline V gene data show CDR1 as MNHEY and CDR2 as SVGAGI.

The rearrangement joins TRBV28 to TRBJ1-3; 9 nucleotides agree with TRBD1. V lost 5 bases and J lost 3; bases outside the gene matches: 5. The germline V gene has CDR1 MDHEN and CDR2 SYDVKM. This CDR3 is built from 15 residues. The CDR3 sequence is CASSTTGGYGNTIYF. DNA of the CDR3: TGTGCCAGCAGTACTACAGGGGGCTATGGAAACACCATATATTTT.

The rearrangement uses TRBV29-1 and TRBJ2-7, with 11 nucleotides matching TRBD1. CDR3 length: 15 amino acids. V trimming: 7 bases; J trimming: 7 bases; junction bases outside the gene matches: 15. Germline V gene data show CDR1 as SQVTM and CDR2 as ANQGSEA. The CDR3 DNA is TGCAGCGCCGTCCCCCAGGACAGGGGGCTTAAAGAGCAGTACTTC. Translation gives CSAVPQDRGLKEQYF.

V gene TRBV27 combines with J gene TRBJ2-7; 10 nucleotides agree with TRBD1. The V segment lost 5 bases and the J segment 6 bases; nucleotides outside the gene matches: 7. Germline V CDR1 and CDR2: MNHEY, SMNVEV (reference sequence). The CDR3 runs to 14 residues. CDR3 protein: CASSKTGGVSEQYF. The CDR3 DNA follows: TGTGCCAGCAGTAAGACAGGGGGCGTTTCCGAGCAGTACTTC.

The chain is built from TRBV18 and TRBJ1-6; TRBD1 matches at 11 bases. V was clipped by 3 bases and J by 7 bases; unmatched bases: 5. Germline V CDR1 and CDR2: KGHSH, LQKENI. This CDR3 is built from 16 residues. CDR3: CASSPLGTGGNSPLHF. For the CDR3, the DNA is TGTGCCAGCTCACCCCTTGGGACAGGGGGGAATTCACCCCTCCACTTT.

The rearrangement joins TRBV9 to TRBJ2-7, with 12 positions matching TRBD2. Trimming at V came to 3 bases and at J to 1 base, leaving 11 bases not matched to a gene. The CDR3 runs 18 residues. The germline gives CDR1 SGDLS, CDR2 YYNGEE. The CDR3 sequence is CASSEGSTSGGISYEQYF. CDR3 coding DNA: TGTGCCAGCAGCGAGGGCTCCACTAGCGGGGGGATTTCCTACGAGCAGTACTTC.

The chain employs TRBV11-3 and TRBJ2-1; 8 bases fit TRBD2. The CDR3 totals 16 residues. CDR1 is SGHNT and CDR2 is YENEEA in the germline V gene. Trimming took 1 base from V and 4 from J; bases not matched to a gene: 6. Written as DNA, the CDR3 is TGTGCCAGCAGCTTAGGGACTAGCCCGGATTACAATGAGCAGTTCTTC. It encodes CASSLGTSPDYNEQFF. Supplemented by reference TRBV11-3 and TRBJ2-1, the full variable domain reads EAGVVQSPRYKIIEKKQPVAFWCNPISGHNTLYWYLQNLGQGPELLIRYENEEAVDDSQLPKDRFSAERLKGVDSTLKIQPAELGDSAVYLCASSLGTSPDYNEQFFGPGTRLTVL.